This T cell receptor (beta chain) was captured in a study of blood T cells in healthy people across ages. Whole-study findings and limits: It was found that TCR beta diversity correlated strongly with the percentage of naive T cells.

The J segment lost 2 bases and the V segment lost 0 bases, leaving 14 bases of the junction unmatched. There are 19 residues in the CDR3. Germline lookup yields CDR1 DFQATT and CDR2 SNEGSKA (reference sequence). A second roughly 7 to 11 cycle PCR used barcoded and J-beta primers. Every cDNA molecule bore a tag from a template-switch adaptor containing 12 random nucleotides. TCRdb re-called the 5' RACE reads through MiXCR, storing one row per CDR3 protein. This table has about 1,000,000 distinct CDR3 sequences, under 45% appearing once. Concerning this clonotype: Its target is unknown.

Sequencing was carried out using blood. The genes are TRBV20-1 and TRBJ2-2; 8 bases are a match to TRBD1. The clonotype was recovered from a woman in her sixties or seventies in good health. In DNA form, the CDR3 reads TGCAGTGCTAGAGATCCCCTTGGCGCAGGGGGCCTCAACACCGGGGAGCTGTTTTTT. Amino acids: CSARDPLGAGGLNTGELFF.